One and the same sample provided the 28 T cell receptor beta chains below, sequenced in a study of blood T cell repertoires in COVID-19. Here immunoSEQ multiplex PCR was the method, and the copy in TCRdb shows in-frame clones only, minus some. The profile shows a few hundred thousand clones, 88% of them singletons. Sequencing was done on a sample of PBMCs or T cells enriched from blood (not recorded which). The receptors shown here come from a woman aged 25 to 39 who had been exposed to COVID-19.

The gene calls are TRBV28 and TRBJ2-1; a possible D gene is TRBD2 (5 bases). The CDR3 has 15 amino acids. V was pared by 4 bases and J by 9 bases, with 19 bases between. Germline V gene sequence: CDR1 MDHEN, CDR2 SYDVKM. The chain's CDR3 is CASSSPPGNRVEQFF. In DNA, the CDR3 is TGTGCCAGCAGTTCCCCCCCGGGGAATAGGGTTGAGCAGTTCTTC.

The chain links TRBV2 to TRBJ2-1; 7 nucleotides match TRBD1. The CDR3 loop spans 13 amino acids. The J segment lost 4 bases and the V segment lost 6 bases, leaving 3 bases of the junction unmatched. Germline V lookup: CDR1 SNHLY, CDR2 FYNNEI. The CDR3 protein is CASSPTGYNEQFF. The CDR3 nucleotides read TGTGCCAGCAGCCCGACAGGGTACAATGAGCAGTTCTTC.

V usage is TRBV2 and J usage is TRBJ1-5; maybe TRBD1 (6 bases). The V gene's germline CDR1 is SNHLY and CDR2 FYNNEI. The CDR3 totals 14 residues. The germline V and J ends were trimmed by 4 bases and 2 bases, with 9 bases remaining between them. The CDR3: CASSVRQGNQPQHF. The CDR3 nucleotides are TGTGCCAGCAGTGTGCGACAGGGCAATCAGCCCCAGCATTTT.

The J gene is TRBJ2-1, the V gene TRBV27; 9 bases fit TRBD1. The CDR3 totals 20 residues. The V gene's germline CDR1 is MNHEY and CDR2 SMNVEV (reference sequence). V was pared by 5 bases and J by 0 bases, with 17 bases of the junction left unmatched. As DNA, the CDR3 is TGTGCCAGCAGTCGAGCCAGGGACAGGGCCCTCCTCGGCTCCTACAATGAGCAGTTCTTC. Residues: CASSRARDRALLGSYNEQFF.

The J gene is TRBJ2-1, the V gene TRBV24-1, with TRBD2 identical over 11 bases. The ends lost 3 bases at V and 2 bases at J; junction bases unmatched: 5. CDR3 size: 17 residues. The germline CDR1 and CDR2 sequences are KGHDR and SFDVKD. The CDR3 DNA is TGTGCCACCAGTGATCCCGGACTAGCGGGTCCCTACAATGAGCAGTTCTTC. This sequence encodes CATSDPGLAGPYNEQFF.

The rearrangement links TRBV5-1 to TRBJ2-3, with 9 nucleotides matching TRBD1. J gave up 7 bases and V 6 bases, and 12 bases lay outside the gene matches. Germline assignment: CDR1 SGHRS and CDR2 YFSETQ. The CDR3 sequence is 15 residues long. The DNA of the CDR3 is TGCGCCAGCATGGGGGGACAGGGCCTAGGGTATACGCAGTATTTT. It yields the protein CASMGGQGLGYTQYF.

The chain carries TRBV12-3 or TRBV12-4 and TRBJ2-4, with 9 bases that match TRBD2. The CDR3 runs to 12 residues. V lost 1 base, J lost 16 bases, and 5 bases stayed unmatched. CDR3 sequence reads: CASSLGGRAGYF. The DNA for the CDR3 is TGTGCCAGCAGTTTAGGCGGGAGGGCCGGTTACTTC.

Only one count was recorded for this clone. The chain couples TRBV5-1 to TRBJ1-2; D is unclear. Germline assignment: CDR1 SGHRS and CDR2 YFSETQ. Deletions cut 2 bases from V and 3 bases from J, with 11 bases between. The CDR3 extends over 14 amino acids. CDR3 loop: CASSFGVKDYGYTF. The CDR3 DNA is TGCGCCAGCAGCTTCGGGGTAAAGGACTATGGCTACACCTTC.

This clone was detected a few times. The chain couples TRBV6-4 to TRBJ2-6; 7 nucleotides agree with TRBD2. This CDR3 comprises 16 residues. Trimming took 6 bases from V and 4 from J; bases not matched to a gene: 9. The germline gives CDR1 MRHNA, CDR2 SNTAGT. The CDR3 loop reads CASSPYGEGGANVLTF. The CDR3 region has the DNA TGTGCCAGCAGCCCCTACGGGGAGGGGGGGGCCAACGTCCTGACTTTC.

The chain couples TRBV14 to TRBJ2-7, with D tentatively TRBD2 (5 bases). The germline CDR1 and CDR2 sequences are SGHDN and FVKESK. The CDR3 runs 13 residues. Deletions cut 2 bases from V and 6 bases from J, with 11 bases between. The CDR3 here is CASSQLGEGEQYF. The CDR3 DNA sequence: TGTGCCAGCAGCCAACTAGGAGAGGGCGAGCAGTACTTC.

CDR3 nucleotides: TGCAGCTCTCGGACAGGGTCAGATACGCAGTATTTT. This gives the protein CSSRTGSDTQYF. This rearrangement joins TRBV29-1 to TRBJ2-3; 8 bases map to TRBD1. V shed 8 bases and J 4 bases; nucleotides not matched to a gene: 5. CDR1 is SQVTM, CDR2 ANQGSEA, per germline. The CDR3 consists of 12 residues.

In this sample, this clone turned up once. The rearrangement joins TRBV18 to TRBJ1-2, with a possible D match to TRBD1 (5 bases). Looked up from germline, CDR1 is KGHSH and CDR2 is LQKENI. This CDR3 has 13 amino acids. Trimming pared 1 base from V and 6 bases from J, leaving 9 bases between. The CDR3 region has the DNA TGTGCCAGCTCACCACAGGGGTTCCATGGCTACACCTTC. Protein sequence: CASSPQGFHGYTF.

The chain couples TRBV23-1 to TRBJ1-6; D is ambiguous. TRBV23-1 belongs to the ORF category, with a function that is uncertain. Trimming stripped 7 bases from V and 0 bases from J, with 10 bases between. The CDR3 extends over 15 amino acids. CDR3 in amino acids: CASKPLSSYNSPLHF. For the CDR3, the DNA is TGCGCCAGCAAACCTTTGAGCTCCTATAATTCACCCCTCCACTTT.

This clone came up once. DNA of the CDR3: TGTGCCAGTAGTATTGGGGTGGAGGCGGACTATGGCTACACCTTC. Its translation: CASSIGVEADYGYTF. This chain links TRBV19 with TRBJ1-2; D gene uncertain. The CDR3 covers 15 residues. Looked up from germline, CDR1 is LNHDA and CDR2 is SQIVND (reference sequence). Trimming removed 3 bases from V and 3 bases from J, with 14 bases in between. The full variable domain, its missing parts supplied by reference TRBV19 and TRBJ1-2, is DGGITQSPKYLFRKEGQNVTLSCEQNLNHDAMYWYRQDPGQGLRLIYYSQIVNDFQKGDIAEGYSVSREKKESFPLTVTSAQKNPTAFYLCASSIGVEADYGYTFGSGTRLTVV.

The CDR3 nucleotides read TGTGCCAGCAGCTCCTACGGGACAGATATCTACGAGCAGTACTTC. Translation: CASSSYGTDIYEQYF. The rearrangement uses TRBV11-2 and TRBJ2-7; TRBD1 matches at 7 bases. Per germline, CDR1 SGHAT and CDR2 FQNNGV. This CDR3 comprises 15 residues. The ends lost 4 bases at V and 3 bases at J; junction bases unmatched: 9.

The sample holds one count of this clone. The chain combines TRBV27 with TRBJ2-7; perhaps TRBD2 as D (5 bases). This CDR3 is built from 16 residues. The ends were cut back, 5 bases at V and 3 bases at J, with 20 bases in the middle. Germline V gene lookup returns CDR1 MNHEY and CDR2 SMNVEV (reference sequence). CDR3 coding DNA: TGTGCCAGCAGTGTGACCCCAGGTCGCCGGGACTACGAGCAGTACTTC. Protein: CASSVTPGRRDYEQYF.

V and J are TRBV19 and TRBJ2-5; 10 bases fit TRBD1. With V trimmed by 4 bases and J by 8 bases, 4 bases remained unmatched. Germline lookup yields CDR1 LNHDA and CDR2 SQIVND (reference sequence). The CDR3 is 13 residues long. This CDR3 is CASSTGQGGTQYF. The CDR3, as DNA: TGTGCCAGTAGTACCGGACAGGGGGGAACCCAGTACTTC.

In its sample, this clone was seen once. The rearrangement uses TRBV5-6 and TRBJ1-1; 7 bases agree with TRBD1. Per germline, CDR1 SGHDT and CDR2 YYEEEE. There are 15 residues in the CDR3. Trimming at V came to 4 bases and at J to 1 base, leaving 7 bases not matched to a gene. The CDR3 loop reads CASSLTGEPNTEAFF. CDR3 sequence (DNA): TGTGCCAGCAGCCTTACAGGGGAGCCGAACACTGAAGCTTTCTTT. Full variable domain (rest looked up from reference TRBV5-6 and TRBJ1-1): DAGVTQSPTHLIKTRGQQVTLRCSPKSGHDTVSWYQQALGQGPQFIFQYYEEEERQRGNFPDRFSGHQFPNYSSELNVNALLLGDSALYLCASSLTGEPNTEAFFGQGTRLTVV.

The J gene is TRBJ2-1, the V gene TRBV28, with 11 bases aligning to TRBD2. The CDR3 consists of 15 residues. Unmatched junction bases numbered 7, after V lost 3 bases and J lost 9 bases. Germline CDR1 reads MDHEN; CDR2 reads SYDVKM. The CDR3 loop reads CASSFASGRTGEQFF. DNA for the CDR3: TGTGCCAGCAGTTTCGCTAGCGGGAGGACGGGTGAGCAGTTCTTC.

The gene calls are TRBV7-6 and TRBJ1-4, with D uncertain. V was shortened by 5 bases and J by 7 bases, with 14 bases between the two germline ends. The CDR3 has 14 residues. Germline V gene sequence: CDR1 SGHVS, CDR2 FNYEAQ. The CDR3 loop is CASSLQPAGEKLFF. The CDR3 DNA reads as TGTGCCAGCAGCCTACAACCGGCGGGTGAAAAACTGTTTTTT.

The genes are TRBV18 and TRBJ1-2; no definite D call. The germline gives CDR1 KGHSH, CDR2 LQKENI. Trimming stripped 3 bases from V and 9 bases from J, with 17 bases between. There are 14 residues in the CDR3. The CDR3 region is CASSPRYGRMRYTF. CDR3 nucleotides: TGTGCCAGCTCACCCCGGTACGGTCGTATGCGCTACACCTTC.

The chain combines TRBV10-3 with TRBJ1-5; D is possibly TRBD1 (6 bases). Germline-derived CDR1 and CDR2 are ENHRY and SYGVKD. Trimming removed 10 bases at V and 5 bases at J, with 24 bases between. The CDR3 length is 16 residues. CDR3 region: CATGDITGQPDQPQHF. CDR3 in DNA: TGTGCCACCGGGGATATAACAGGACAGCCCGATCAGCCCCAGCATTTT.

J is TRBJ2-1 and V is TRBV7-2, with 11 bases identical to TRBD2. J was trimmed by 12 bases and V by 8 bases; bases with no gene match: 12. There are 14 residues in the CDR3. The germline gives CDR1 SGHTA, CDR2 FQGNSA. Written as DNA, the CDR3 is TGTGCCAGCCCGGGACTAGCGGTTCCGGGGGTGCAGTTCTTC. This codes for CASPGLAVPGVQFF.

The rearrangement joins TRBV6-5 to TRBJ1-1; 8 bases align to TRBD1. Germline CDR1 reads MNHEY; CDR2 reads SVGAGI. The CDR3 extends over 15 amino acids. V shed 6 bases and J 10 bases; nucleotides not matched to a gene: 16. CDR3 DNA sequence: TGTGCCAGCAGAATCTCGGTCGGACAGGGCATCGTAGCTTTCTTT. Protein sequence: CASRISVGQGIVAFF.

The chain has TRBV9 and TRBJ2-7; 10 bases are a match to TRBD2. In germline, CDR1 is SGDLS, CDR2 YYNGEE. J lost 3 bases, V lost 3 bases, and 3 bases had no gene match. The CDR3 sequence is 14 residues long. CDR3 in amino acids: CASSARTSGYEQYF. In DNA form, the CDR3 reads TGTGCCAGCAGCGCCAGGACTAGCGGCTACGAGCAGTACTTC.

The chain employs TRBV6-5 and TRBJ1-2, with D uncertain. The V end lost 0 bases, the J end lost 0 bases, and 8 bases lay between the germline ends. The CDR3 is 15 amino acids. CDR1 and CDR2 (germline): MNHEY, SVGAGI. CDR3 DNA: TGTGCCAGCAGTTACTCCCGGGAAGCTAACTATGGCTACACCTTC. Its protein product is CASSYSREANYGYTF.

This sequence joins TRBV19 and TRBJ1-5, with a possible D match to TRBD1 (5 bases). The V and J ends lost 10 bases and 0 bases respectively, with 16 bases between them. Germline V gene lookup returns CDR1 LNHDA and CDR2 SQIVND (reference sequence). The CDR3 is 15 residues long. CDR3 residues: CAIDAGHNSNQPQHF. The CDR3 DNA is TGTGCCATCGACGCGGGGCACAATAGCAATCAGCCCCAGCATTTT.

CDR3 nucleotides: TGTGCCAGCAGCTTGCTGTCCAGTGGCACTGAAGCTTTCTTT. Translated: CASSLLSSGTEAFF. This rearrangement joins TRBV5-5 to TRBJ1-1; D is unclear. CDR3 length: 14 amino acids. Germline V gene data show CDR1 as SGHKS and CDR2 as YYEKEE (reference sequence). V was pared by 1 base and J by 4 bases, with 11 bases between.